These 30 T cell receptor beta chains were sequenced from one sample in a study of shared clonotypes between healthy human individuals. The protocol was immunoSEQ multiplex PCR, while the TCRdb copy is restricted to in-frame clones and leaves out a portion. Among under 1,900,000 clones listed, about 98.5% were seen once. Sequencing was carried out using naive CD4+ T cells sorted from blood. Subset given: CD45RA+ positively selected. The receptors come from a man younger than 45 in good health.

The chain is built from TRBV7-9 and TRBJ2-2, with 10 bases that match TRBD2. The J segment lost 6 bases and the V segment lost 1 base, leaving 2 bases of the junction unmatched. Germline CDR1 is SEHNR and CDR2 is FQNEAQ (reference sequence). CDR3 length equals 15 residues. The CDR3 region is CASSLGTSGAGELFF. The CDR3 DNA is TGTGCCAGCAGCTTAGGGACTAGCGGTGCCGGGGAGCTGTTTTTT.

This rearrangement joins TRBV11-2 to TRBJ2-7; 10 bases fit TRBD2. The ends lost 5 bases at V and 5 bases at J; junction bases unmatched: 15. The CDR3 is 17 amino acids. The germline V gene encodes CDR1 SGHAT and CDR2 FQNNGV. The DNA for the CDR3 is TGTGCCAGCAGCCATAACCCCCGACTAGCGGGTTATCACGAGCAGTACTTC. Translating it yields CASSHNPRLAGYHEQYF.

The gene calls are TRBV15 and TRBJ2-1; no reliable D call. The V and J ends lost 3 bases and 15 bases respectively, with 18 bases between them. This CDR3 is 13 amino acids long. Germline loops: CDR1 LNHNV, CDR2 YYDKDF (reference sequence). The CDR3 coding sequence is TGTGCCACCAGCAGCGTAGCCCTAGATAAGTTGTTCTTC. This encodes CATSSVALDKLFF.

The chain is built from TRBV11-2 and TRBJ2-7; maybe TRBD1 (5 bases). Trimming shortened V by 0 bases and J by 4 bases, and 19 bases separated the two germline ends. This CDR3 has 17 residues. Germline values: CDR1 SGHAT, CDR2 FQNNGV. CDR3 loop: CASSLESIGAKWYEQYF. The DNA of the CDR3 is TGTGCCAGCAGCTTAGAATCCATAGGGGCTAAGTGGTACGAGCAGTACTTC. The full variable domain, with the rest looked up from reference TRBV11-2 and TRBJ2-7, is EAGVAQSPRYKIIEKRQSVAFWCNPISGHATLYWYQQILGQGPKLLIQFQNNGVVDDSQLPKDRFSAERLKGVDSTLKIQPAKLEDSAVYLCASSLESIGAKWYEQYFGPGTRLTVT.

V gene TRBV9 combines with J gene TRBJ1-2; D possibly corresponds to TRBD1 (5 bases). The CDR3 has 15 residues. Germline CDR1 and CDR2: SGDLS and YYNGEE. Deletions cut 4 bases from V and 1 base from J, with 14 bases between. The CDR3: CASSPGGGFNYGYTF. Written as DNA, the CDR3 is TGTGCCAGCAGCCCCGGTGGGGGTTTTAACTATGGCTACACCTTC.

The rearrangement links TRBV5-4 to TRBJ1-1; D possibly corresponds to TRBD1 (5 bases). CDR3 length: 15 amino acids. V gave up 4 bases and J gave up 6 bases, with 19 bases separating them. Looked up from germline, CDR1 is SGHNT and CDR2 is YYREEE (reference sequence). In nucleotides, the CDR3 is TGTGCCAGCAGCGCGGGGACGAGAGGGGTGGCTGAAGCTTTCTTT. This encodes CASSAGTRGVAEAFF.

V and J are TRBV18 and TRBJ2-5, with TRBD1 as a possible D gene (7 bases). The V gene's germline CDR1 is KGHSH and CDR2 LQKENI. V was pared by 2 bases and J by 5 bases, with 18 bases between. The CDR3 covers 16 residues. The CDR3 DNA is TGTGCCAGCTCACCAATCAGGCAGGGGGGTTTGGAGACCCAGTACTTC. It yields the protein CASSPIRQGGLETQYF.

V and J are TRBV5-4 and TRBJ1-1, with D tentatively TRBD1 (5 bases). The CDR3 loop spans 13 amino acids. Trimming stripped 4 bases from V and 1 base from J, with 8 bases between. The germline V gene encodes CDR1 SGHNT and CDR2 YYREEE (reference sequence). This chain's CDR3 is CASSIDRNTEAFF. The CDR3 DNA reads as TGTGCCAGCAGCATCGACAGGAACACTGAAGCTTTCTTT.

This chain joins TRBV2 and TRBJ2-7, with 7 bases that match TRBD2. CDR1 is SNHLY, CDR2 FYNNEI, per germline. The CDR3 loop spans 16 amino acids. V dropped 6 bases and J dropped 4; count of bases not matched to a gene: 15. CDR3 nucleotides: TGTGCCAGCAGAGAAAGCTCGGGCGGGAGAGGGTACGAGCAGTACTTC. Translated: CASRESSGGRGYEQYF.

The rearrangement uses TRBV7-9 and TRBJ2-1; 9 nucleotides match TRBD2. CDR3 length: 18 residues. Germline CDR1 is SEHNR and CDR2 is FQNEAQ (reference sequence). J gave up 1 base and V 7 bases, and 14 bases lay outside the gene matches. The CDR3 loop reads CASKDDGGRAWSYNEQFF. CDR3 in DNA: TGTGCCAGCAAGGACGACGGCGGGAGGGCCTGGTCCTACAATGAGCAGTTCTTC.

V is TRBV5-4 and J is TRBJ2-1; weak D call: TRBD2 (6 bases). The CDR3 totals 15 residues. CDR1 is SGHNT and CDR2 is YYREEE in the germline V gene (reference sequence). The V gene lost 6 bases and the J gene lost 7 bases, with 20 bases spanning the gap. The DNA of the CDR3 is TGTGCCAGCACCGCTCCTCGGGGGAAGCGAAATGAGCAGTTCTTC. It yields the protein CASTAPRGKRNEQFF.

V gene TRBV6-5 combines with J gene TRBJ2-2; D is perhaps TRBD1 (6 bases). V was shortened by 5 bases and J by 6 bases, with 7 bases between the two germline ends. From germline, CDR1 is MNHEY and CDR2 SVGAGI. CDR3 length: 12 residues. The DNA for the CDR3 is TGTGCCAGCAGTCAGGGGCCCGGGGAGCTGTTTTTT. It codes for CASSQGPGELFF.

The chain employs TRBV11-3 and TRBJ2-3; 7 bases map to TRBD2. From germline, CDR1 is SGHNT and CDR2 YENEEA. V shed 5 bases, J shed 4 bases, and the junction held 15 bases outside the gene matches. The CDR3 is 17 amino acids. The DNA of the CDR3 is TGTGCCAGCAGCATGCACCGTGCGGGAGTTGGAGCAGATACGCAGTATTTT. Encoded protein: CASSMHRAGVGADTQYF.

This sequence joins TRBV10-3 and TRBJ2-3, with D uncertain. V lost 6 bases and J lost 4, with 8 bases in between. The CDR3 contains 12 residues. In germline, CDR1 is ENHRY, CDR2 SYGVKD. The CDR3 DNA is TGTGCCATCAGGGGTTCCCCAGATACGCAGTATTTT. Translation: CAIRGSPDTQYF.

This clone was picked up a small number of times. This same CDR3 is encoded by further DNA sequences in the sample. The rearrangement links TRBV9 to TRBJ2-3; D unresolved. V gave up 2 bases and J gave up 2 bases, with 6 bases separating them. CDR3 length: 13 residues. The germline V gene encodes CDR1 SGDLS and CDR2 YYNGEE. The CDR3 loop is CASSVGNTDTQYF. CDR3 nucleotides: TGTGCCAGCAGCGTCGGTAACACAGATACGCAGTATTTT. Looking up the rest from reference TRBV9 and TRBJ2-3 gives the full variable domain: DSGVTQTPKHLITATGQRVTLRCSPRSGDLSVYWYQQSLDQGLQFLIQYYNGEERAKGNILERFSAQQFPDLHSELNLSSLELGDSALYFCASSVGNTDTQYFGPGTRLTVL.

J is TRBJ2-7 and V is TRBV4-3; D is unclear. Trimming cost V 3 bases and J 2 bases, with 14 bases left between them. The CDR3 is made up of 15 amino acids. Germline V CDR1 and CDR2: LGHNA, YSLEER. CDR3 region: CASSQGRTDTYEQYF. In nucleotides, the CDR3 is TGCGCCAGCAGCCAGGGAAGGACGGATACCTACGAGCAGTACTTC.

The chain links TRBV5-4 to TRBJ1-3, with no clear D. The V and J ends lost 4 bases and 0 bases respectively, with 8 bases between them. The germline V gene has CDR1 SGHNT and CDR2 YYREEE (reference sequence). The CDR3 runs to 14 residues. DNA for the CDR3: TGTGCCAGCAGCACGGAGACCTCTGGAAACACCATATATTTT. As protein: CASSTETSGNTIYF.

The J gene is TRBJ2-6, the V gene TRBV7-2; D is ambiguous. The CDR3 spans 15 residues. Germline V lookup: CDR1 SGHTA, CDR2 FQGNSA. V gave up 7 bases and J gave up 0 bases, with 10 bases separating them. Here the CDR3 reads CASTLGFSGANVLTF. CDR3 in DNA: TGTGCCAGCACCTTGGGCTTCTCTGGGGCCAACGTCCTGACTTTC.

This chain joins TRBV30 and TRBJ1-5; maybe TRBD1 (5 bases). The germline CDR1 and CDR2 sequences are GTSNPN and SVGIG (reference sequence). V was cut by 2 bases and J by 7 bases, with 9 bases left in between. This CDR3 is built from 12 residues. In nucleotides, the CDR3 is TGTGCCTGGAGTCCGGGGACCCAGCCCCAGCATTTT. Translating gives CAWSPGTQPQHF.

V gene TRBV5-1 combines with J gene TRBJ1-3; D not resolved. Trimming left V 3 bases short and J 0 bases short, with 10 bases between. This CDR3 contains 15 residues. The germline V gene encodes CDR1 SGHRS and CDR2 YFSETQ. CDR3 sequence reads: CASSYSGSSGNTIYF. CDR3 bases: TGCGCCAGCAGCTACTCGGGGAGCTCTGGAAACACCATATATTTT.

The chain combines TRBV18 with TRBJ1-1; 7 bases are shared with TRBD1. The CDR3 runs 14 residues. Germline-derived CDR1 and CDR2 are KGHSH and LQKENI. The trim removed 3 bases at V and 5 bases at J, leaving 6 bases unmatched. The CDR3 DNA reads TGTGCCAGCTCACCGACAGGGAAAGTAACTGAAGCTTTCTTT. It encodes CASSPTGKVTEAFF.

The rearrangement uses TRBV2 and TRBJ1-4, with D possibly being TRBD1 (6 bases). Germline CDR1 SNHLY, CDR2 FYNNEI. The CDR3 runs to 14 residues. Trimming stripped 5 bases from V and 4 bases from J, with 11 bases between. The CDR3 here is CASSRGGGNEKLFF. For the CDR3, the DNA is TGTGCCAGCAGTCGCGGGGGCGGTAATGAAAAACTGTTTTTT.

The chain combines TRBV30 with TRBJ1-2, with 8 bases lining up with TRBD1. Germline V gene lookup returns CDR1 GTSNPN and CDR2 SVGIG (reference sequence). The CDR3 runs to 14 residues. J gave up 8 bases and V 7 bases, and 15 bases lay outside the gene matches. For the CDR3, the DNA is TGTGCCTTGCCAGGGGGCCCCTACTCCGGCGGCTACACCTTC. This gives the protein CALPGGPYSGGYTF. The variable domain in full, with the rest retrieved from reference TRBV30 and TRBJ1-2, is SQTIHQWPATLVQPVGSPLSLECTVEGTSNPNLYWYRQAAGRGLQLLFYSVGIGQISSEVPQNLSASRPQDRQFILSSKKLLLSDSGFYLCALPGGPYSGGYTFGSGTRLTVV.

The V call is TRBV6-5, the J call TRBJ2-7; D gene ambiguous. The germline V gene encodes CDR1 MNHEY and CDR2 SVGAGI. Trimming removed 0 bases at V and 6 bases at J, with 12 bases between. The CDR3 sequence is 14 residues long. In DNA form, the CDR3 reads TGTGCCAGCAGTTACTCACGGGCAGTCTTCGAGCAGTACTTC. It translates to CASSYSRAVFEQYF.

The V and J genes are TRBV15 and TRBJ2-1; 7 nucleotides line up with TRBD2. CDR3 length: 18 residues. With 0 bases clipped from V and 2 bases from J, the junction kept 10 bases outside the gene matches. CDR1 is LNHNV, CDR2 YYDKDF, per germline (reference sequence). The CDR3 region has the DNA TGTGCCACCAGCAGAGACTACCCTGGAGGGAGGGCCTACAATGAGCAGTTCTTC. Its protein product is CATSRDYPGGRAYNEQFF. The whole variable domain, remainder taken from reference TRBV15 and TRBJ2-1, is DAMVIQNPRYQVTQFGKPVTLSCSQTLNHNVMYWYQQKSSQAPKLLFHYYDKDFNNEADTPDNFQSRRPNTSFCFLDIRSPGLGDTAMYLCATSRDYPGGRAYNEQFFGPGTRLTVL.

Only one count was recorded for this clone. The sample contains more than one DNA sequence encoding this CDR3. This chain links TRBV18 with TRBJ2-7; 7 nucleotides agree with TRBD1. The V gene's germline CDR1 is KGHSH and CDR2 LQKENI. The CDR3 runs to 14 residues. J gave up 0 bases and V 3 bases, and 2 bases lay outside the gene matches. The chain's CDR3 is CASSPGTVSYEQYF. The CDR3 DNA reads as TGTGCCAGCTCACCCGGGACAGTCTCCTACGAGCAGTACTTC.

V usage is TRBV5-4 and J usage is TRBJ1-3; 7 nucleotides align to TRBD1. V shed 3 bases, J shed 4 bases, and the junction held 1 base outside the gene matches. Looked up from germline, CDR1 is SGHNT and CDR2 is YYREEE (reference sequence). There are 13 residues in the CDR3. The CDR3, as DNA: TGTGCCAGCAGCTGGACAGGCGGAAACACCATATATTTT. It codes for CASSWTGGNTIYF.

This clone was counted a single time. J is TRBJ1-3 and V is TRBV9; D is uncertain. V shed 3 bases and J shed 3 bases, with 10 bases lying between them. Germline assignment: CDR1 SGDLS and CDR2 YYNGEE. The CDR3 totals 14 residues. CDR3 bases: TGTGCCAGCAGCGAGATTAAAGTTGGAAACACCATATATTTT. This sequence encodes CASSEIKVGNTIYF.

This chain uses TRBV9 with TRBJ2-3; 9 bases fit TRBD1. J gave up 1 base and V 3 bases, and 9 bases lay outside the gene matches. CDR1 and CDR2 (germline): SGDLS, YYNGEE. The CDR3 is 17 amino acids. CDR3 bases: TGTGCCAGCAGCGCACCCACAGGGGGCGTCGGCACAGATACGCAGTATTTT. Translating gives CASSAPTGGVGTDTQYF.

The chain is built from TRBV15 and TRBJ2-1; 12 bases line up with TRBD2. The CDR3 has 16 residues. V lost 0 bases to trimming and J lost 5 bases; unmatched junction nucleotides: 2. Per the germline V gene, CDR1 is LNHNV and CDR2 is YYDKDF (reference sequence). CDR3 in DNA: TGTGCCACCAGCAGAGATCGACTAGCGGGAGACAATGAGCAGTTCTTC. The encoded protein is CATSRDRLAGDNEQFF.